The TCR beta chain described here comes from a study of T cells in localized non-small cell lung cancer (dated by TCRdb to about 2020). Notes on the research overall: Comparing tumors with uninvolved tumor-adjacent lungs, the study looked at the T cell repertoires of about 240 patients with early-stage NSCLC. All 236 NSCLC patients in the cohort were treatment-naive and had localized lung tumors that were resected. A mean age of 66.3 years was recorded for the NSCLC patients, of whom under 150 were male and about a hundred were female. Study-level results and caveats: Uninvolved tumor-adjacent lung showed the highest T cell clonality, higher than tumor, which suggests more focused antigenic responses in the uninvolved tumor-adjacent lung. Because of the exploratory design, TCR variables were selected using unadjusted p-values without false-discovery rate correction. Longer overall survival was associated with higher blood T cell density, whereas shorter survival was associated with higher adjacent-lung clonality. A median of around 50 of the top 100 tumor clones turned up in the paired uninvolved adjacent lung, and 25 to 30 of those clones also ranked among the top 100 of that same adjacent lung. Because multi-region sequencing of the tumors was not done, intratumor heterogeneity could not be ruled out.

Comment on this clone: There is no known antigen for this receptor. There are no base qualities to consult, and no much larger clone falls within one base.

The immunoSEQ Assay was used to sequence TCR beta CDR3 regions from DNA. The original methods were these. T cell density was computed as TCR beta template counts normalized to usable DNA estimated by amplifying housekeeping genes. The preseqR package was used to estimate richness by extrapolating to 400,000 templates for PBMC samples and to 120,000 templates for tissue samples. Clonality was defined as one minus Pielou's evenness. To identify tissue-enriched TCRs, differential abundance testing was run on productive amino-acid clonotypes with a minimum total count of 5 and an alpha of 0.1. The Jaccard Index and the Morisita Overlap Index were used to measure how much the repertoires overlapped between compartments. GLIPH clustered TCR beta CDR3s with public tetramer-defined viral CDR3s; viral motifs required at least three viral sequences plus V-gene enrichment. This immuneACCESS table, as held by TCRdb, lists in-frame sequences with V and J called but not all clones. Of the missing ones, under half trace to an unresolved V gene in checked studies; the others have no known cause. V, J and clone size derive from that table, while D and trimming were established from the DNA sequence. The sample yields just over 70,000 clones; about nine tenths were counted once. The top ten hold just over 20% of the sample.

At diagnosis, peripheral blood, uninvolved tumor-adjacent lung and tumor were collected and were preserved as a mix of fresh-frozen and FFPE material. For TCR repertoire profiling, the blood samples were analyzed as peripheral blood mononuclear cells. V and J are trimmed by 10 bases and 5 bases, and the gene matches miss 2 bases of the junction. CDR1 ENHRY and CDR2 SYGVKD were looked up in the germline V gene. Inclusive of the bounding cysteine and phenylalanine, the CDR3 is 12 residues long. The CDR3 DNA has 36 bases and is translated from base 1. The material was peripheral blood, obtained before any cancer treatment. The rearranged chain carries TRBV10-3 and TRBJ1-5, and 10 junction bases match TRBD1. This sequence was found in a male donor at least 60 years old with stage III squamous cell lung carcinoma. This receptor has the CDR3 CATGQGDQPQHF. The bases read TGTGCCACCGGACAGGGGGATCAGCCCCAGCATTTT.